The T cell receptor (beta chain) described here comes from a study of post-analysis software for immune sequencing data. Study context: Clinical courses comprised relapsing-remitting, secondary progressive and progressive-relapsing multiple sclerosis. Overall study findings and caveats: Patients carried roughly 5 TRBV segments more frequently than controls did, and TRBV5-6, TRBV5-1 and TRBV20-1 were among them. Analysis by F measure revealed that same-batch samples clustered strongly together. Compared against controls, patients with multiple sclerosis displayed significantly lower normalized Chao1 diversity.

This CDR3 has 15 amino acids. Germline V CDR1 and CDR2: MNHEY, SMNVEV (reference sequence). With 3 bases clipped from V and 6 bases from J, the junction kept 2 bases outside the gene matches. TCR beta cDNA libraries included unique molecular identifiers. With roughly 1 to 11 million T cells as the source, about half a million cDNA molecules resulted. One entry per CDR3 protein results from TCRdb running MiXCR on the PCR reads. The repertoire holds about 680,000 distinct CDR3 sequences, more than 50% seen once, with approximately 10% in the top ten. A few counts support this clonotype. No antigen is known for it.

The genes are TRBV27 and TRBJ2-5; 15 bases align to TRBD2. This receptor was taken from a girl aged 2-10 years with multiple sclerosis. The specimen sequenced was blood. The CDR3: CASSFGTSGGQTQYF. CDR3 coding DNA: TGTGCCAGCAGTTTTGGGACTAGCGGGGGGCAGACCCAGTACTTC.